The 21 T cell receptor beta chains listed next were all sequenced from one sample in a study of PD-L1 blockade in urothelial cancer. The protocol was immunoSEQ multiplex PCR, while the TCRdb copy is restricted to in-frame clones and leaves out a portion. This sample has some 41,000 clones; roughly 84% occur once, and the top ten carry about 2.5%. As for time point: peripheral blood 6 weeks after treatment start. The specimen was PBMCs, collected around atezolizumab (anti-PD-L1) treatment. Receptor source: a man between 65 and 85 years old with urothelial cancer.

The rearrangement uses TRBV6-1 and TRBJ2-5; D call uncertain. In germline, CDR1 is MNHNS, CDR2 SASEGT. Trimming removed 3 bases from V and 2 bases from J, with 13 bases in between. This CDR3 region has 15 residues. CDR3 bases: TGTGCCAGCAGTGAGTTCTCAAAGAGACAAGAGACCCAGTACTTC. Residues: CASSEFSKRQETQYF.

This clone appeared once. One junction end disagrees with the germline gene, perhaps due to a read error. The chain has TRBV5-1 and TRBJ2-7; possibly TRBD2 for D (5 bases). Germline V lookup: CDR1 SGHRS, CDR2 YFSETQ. The CDR3 spans 15 residues. The CDR3 spells CASSPNGQYSDEQHF. The CDR3 DNA is TGCGCCAGCAGCCCTAACGGGCAGTATAGCGACGAGCAGCACTTC.

The chain carries TRBV7-6 and TRBJ2-5; TRBD1 agrees at 10 bases. The CDR3 has 14 amino acids. Germline CDR1 is SGHVS and CDR2 is FNYEAQ. V lost 5 bases to trimming and J lost 4 bases; unmatched junction nucleotides: 4. CDR3: CASSPDRGRETQYF. The CDR3 DNA reads as TGTGCCAGCAGCCCTGACAGGGGGCGAGAGACCCAGTACTTC.

The CDR3 sequence: CASSETGSDTEAFF. CDR3 nucleotides: TGTGCCAGCAGTGAGACAGGGTCGGACACTGAAGCTTTCTTT. This sequence joins TRBV6-5 and TRBJ1-1, with 7 positions matching TRBD1. This CDR3 contains 14 residues. The J segment lost 3 bases and the V segment lost 5 bases, leaving 6 bases of the junction unmatched. Germline values: CDR1 MNHEY, CDR2 SVGAGI.

The V gene is TRBV6-5, the J gene TRBJ2-1, with TRBD1 matching 10 bases. From germline, CDR1 is MNHEY and CDR2 SVGAGI. V was pared by 0 bases and J by 7 bases, with 3 bases of the junction left unmatched. The CDR3 consists of 15 residues. CDR3 sequence reads: CASSYSRTGGNEQFF. The CDR3 DNA reads as TGTGCCAGCAGTTACTCGCGGACAGGGGGTAATGAGCAGTTCTTC.

This chain joins TRBV15 and TRBJ2-7; 11 nucleotides agree with TRBD2. Germline trimming cut 10 bases from V and 6 bases from J; bases unmatched to any gene: 8. Germline CDR1 reads LNHNV; CDR2 reads YYDKDF (reference sequence). The CDR3 extends over 13 amino acids. The CDR3 loop reads CAINSGTSGEQYF. As DNA, the CDR3 is TGTGCCATCAACTCCGGGACTAGCGGCGAGCAGTACTTC.

The DNA of the CDR3 is TGTGCCAGCAGCCTCCGGCCAGGGGGTATCGGCACCGGGGAGCTGTTTTTT. Protein sequence: CASSLRPGGIGTGELFF. This chain joins TRBV11-2 and TRBJ2-2; 7 positions match TRBD1. Unmatched junction bases numbered 13, after V lost 5 bases and J lost 4 bases. CDR1 SGHAT and CDR2 FQNNGV come from the germline V gene. The CDR3 extends over 17 amino acids.

The chain has TRBV10-1 and TRBJ2-1; possible D gene TRBD2, 6 bases. Germline CDR1 reads WNHNN; CDR2 reads SYGVQD (reference sequence). V was pared by 8 bases and J by 7 bases, with 24 bases between. The CDR3 length is 16 residues. CDR3 residues: CASSHTRLDMGNEQFF. CDR3 coding DNA: TGCGCCAGCTCGCACACCAGACTAGATATGGGGAATGAGCAGTTCTTC.

CDR3 DNA: TGTGCCAGCAGTGAATATGGGACAGCAAGCTCCTACGAGCAGTACTTC. Translation: CASSEYGTASSYEQYF. This chain joins TRBV25-1 and TRBJ2-7; 7 bases agree with TRBD1. Germline V lookup: CDR1 MGHDK, CDR2 SYGVNS. V shed 0 bases, J shed 0 bases, and the junction held 5 bases outside the gene matches. This CDR3 contains 16 residues.

This clone showed up just once. V is TRBV5-1 and J is TRBJ1-4, with TRBD1 identical over 12 bases. This CDR3 contains 18 residues. Germline V lookup: CDR1 SGHRS, CDR2 YFSETQ. Trimming removed 4 bases from V and 0 bases from J; junction bases left unmatched: 7. The CDR3 loop reads CASSPGTGGFATNEKLFF. In DNA form, the CDR3 reads TGCGCCAGCAGCCCCGGGACAGGGGGCTTCGCAACTAATGAAAAACTGTTTTTT.

Turning to this clone: Other nucleotide sequences in the sample specify the same CDR3. The genes are TRBV6-5 and TRBJ2-3, with D possibly TRBD2 on 6 matching bases. Germline loops: CDR1 MNHEY, CDR2 SVGAGI. CDR3 length: 14 amino acids. V lost 2 bases to trimming and J lost 2 bases, with 8 bases between them. For the CDR3, the DNA is TGTGCCAGCAGTTACGGAGGGTCCACAGATACGCAGTATTTT. Its translation: CASSYGGSTDTQYF.

The chain combines TRBV29-1 with TRBJ2-5; TRBD2 might be the D (7 bases). Germline CDR1 reads SQVTM; CDR2 reads ANQGSEA. The CDR3 covers 14 residues. Trimming left V 8 bases short and J 1 base short, with 17 bases between. The CDR3 coding sequence is TGCAGCTCCCTAAGAGGGGGGGGCCAAGAGACCCAGTACTTC. This codes for CSSLRGGGQETQYF.

The J gene is TRBJ1-4, the V gene TRBV6-1; weak D call: TRBD1 (5 bases). CDR3 length: 14 amino acids. V was cut by 5 bases and J by 8 bases, with 15 bases left in between. CDR1 MNHNS and CDR2 SASEGT come from the germline V gene. Here the CDR3 DNA reads TGTGCCAGCAGTTTTACAGGAATAAGAGAAAAACTGTTTTTT. Translation gives CASSFTGIREKLFF.

This clone appeared a few times. The J gene is TRBJ1-1, the V gene TRBV4-2, with D uncertain. V shed 3 bases and J shed 1 base, with 12 bases lying between them. This CDR3 has 15 amino acids. Germline loops: CDR1 LGHNA, CDR2 YNFKEQ. CDR3 nucleotides: TGTGCCAGCAGCCAGAGTAAGAGCCGGAACACTGAAGCTTTCTTT. Translated: CASSQSKSRNTEAFF.

The table lists this clone with a count of one. The chain uses TRBV29-1 and TRBJ2-1, with 10 bases fitting TRBD2. Germline V gene sequence: CDR1 SQVTM, CDR2 ANQGSEA. The CDR3 length is 15 residues. With 0 bases clipped from V and 9 bases from J, the junction kept 8 bases outside the gene matches. CDR3 sequence reads: CSVEDSSGGFGEQFF. The DNA of the CDR3 is TGCAGCGTTGAAGACTCTAGCGGGGGCTTCGGTGAGCAGTTCTTC.

This chain links TRBV2 with TRBJ2-1; 9 nucleotides agree with TRBD1. V was pared by 7 bases and J by 14 bases, with 15 bases of the junction left unmatched. The length of the CDR3 is 14 residues. CDR1 and CDR2 (germline): SNHLY, FYNNEI. CDR3 DNA sequence: TGTGCCAGCACCCAGGAGAGGGGACAGGGCTTCGAGTTCTTC. As protein: CASTQERGQGFEFF. Filled out from reference TRBV2 and TRBJ2-1, the complete variable domain reads EPEVTQTPSHQVTQMGQEVILRCVPISNHLYFYWYRQILGQKVEFLVSFYNNEISEKSEIFDDQFSVERPDGSNFTLKIRSTKLEDSAMYFCASTQERGQGFEFFGPGTRLTVL.

This rearrangement joins TRBV5-1 to TRBJ2-7, with 8 bases fitting TRBD1. CDR1 and CDR2 from the germline V gene are SGHRS and YFSETQ. The CDR3 covers 14 residues. V lost 2 bases to trimming and J lost 2 bases; unmatched junction nucleotides: 3. The CDR3, as DNA: TGCGCCAGCAGCTTACGACAGGGGCCCTACGAGCAGTACTTC. This codes for CASSLRQGPYEQYF.

This clone was counted once. V usage is TRBV6-1 and J usage is TRBJ2-2; 10 bases fit TRBD1. The CDR3 extends over 15 amino acids. Germline lookup yields CDR1 MNHNS and CDR2 SASEGT. Trimming at V came to 8 bases and at J to 3 bases, leaving 6 bases not matched to a gene. The CDR3 region has the DNA TGTGCCAGCGACAGGGGGCTAGAAGACACCGGGGAGCTGTTTTTT. It codes for CASDRGLEDTGELFF.

This chain uses TRBV7-6 with TRBJ2-7; the D is unclear. This CDR3 spans 14 amino acids. Looked up from germline, CDR1 is SGHVS and CDR2 is FNYEAQ. Trimming cost V 0 bases and J 8 bases, with 14 bases left between them. CDR3 sequence: CASSLAPEAPKQYF. The CDR3 DNA reads as TGTGCCAGCAGCTTAGCGCCAGAGGCTCCCAAGCAGTACTTC.

Only one count was recorded for this clone. The V and J genes are TRBV27 and TRBJ2-4; 11 nucleotides match TRBD2. Germline CDR1 and CDR2: MNHEY and SMNVEV (reference sequence). With V trimmed by 4 bases and J by 4 bases, 6 bases remained unmatched. The CDR3 loop spans 16 amino acids. Here the CDR3 DNA reads TGTGCCAGCAGTTCCTTAGCGGGAGGGAATAAAAACATTCAGTACTTC. It yields the protein CASSSLAGGNKNIQYF.

This clone was found once. The V call is TRBV18, the J call TRBJ1-2, with no clear D. V lost 1 base to trimming and J lost 8 bases, with 11 bases between them. The CDR3 sequence is 13 residues long. Germline V gives CDR1 KGHSH, CDR2 LQKENI. CDR3 loop: CASSPRSGLGYTF. The CDR3 DNA is TGTGCCAGCTCACCACGCTCAGGTTTAGGCTACACCTTC.